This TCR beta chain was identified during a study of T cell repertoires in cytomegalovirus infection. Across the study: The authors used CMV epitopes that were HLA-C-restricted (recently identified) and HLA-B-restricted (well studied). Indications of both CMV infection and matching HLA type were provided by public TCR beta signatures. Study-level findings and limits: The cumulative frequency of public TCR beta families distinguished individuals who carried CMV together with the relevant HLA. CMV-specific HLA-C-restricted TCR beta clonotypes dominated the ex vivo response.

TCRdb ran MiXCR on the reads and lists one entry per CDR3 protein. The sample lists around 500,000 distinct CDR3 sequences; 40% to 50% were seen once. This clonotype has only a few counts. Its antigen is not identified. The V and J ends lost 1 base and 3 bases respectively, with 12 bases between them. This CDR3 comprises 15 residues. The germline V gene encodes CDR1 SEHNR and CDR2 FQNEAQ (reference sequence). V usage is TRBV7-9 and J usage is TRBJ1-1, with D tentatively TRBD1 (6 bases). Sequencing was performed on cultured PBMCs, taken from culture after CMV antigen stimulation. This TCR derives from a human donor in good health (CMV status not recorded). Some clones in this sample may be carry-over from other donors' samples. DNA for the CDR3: TGTGCCAGCAGCTTAGGGTGGGGGGCGGACACTGAAGCTTTCTTT. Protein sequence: CASSLGWGADTEAFF. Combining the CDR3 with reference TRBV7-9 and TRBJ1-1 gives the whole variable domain DTGVSQNPRHKITKRGQNVTFRCDPISEHNRLYWYRQTLGQGPEFLTYFQNEAQLEKSRLLSDRFSAERPKGSFSTLEIQRTEQGDSAMYLCASSLGWGADTEAFFGQGTRLTVV.